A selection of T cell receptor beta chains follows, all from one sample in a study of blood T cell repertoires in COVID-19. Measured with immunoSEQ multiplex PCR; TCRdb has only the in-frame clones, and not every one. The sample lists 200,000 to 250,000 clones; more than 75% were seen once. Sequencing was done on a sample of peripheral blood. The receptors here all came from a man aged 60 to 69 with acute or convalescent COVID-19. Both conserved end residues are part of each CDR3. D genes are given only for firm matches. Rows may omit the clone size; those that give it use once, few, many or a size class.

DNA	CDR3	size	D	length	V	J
TGCAGCGGCCTCGGGACTAGCGGCGACAATGAGCAGTTCTTC	CSGLGTSGDNEQFF	.	TRBD2	14	TRBV29-1	TRBJ2-1
TGTGCCAGCAGCTTGGCCCGAGGAGGGATCCATGAGCAGTTCTTC	CASSLARGGIHEQFF	.	.	15	TRBV5-5	TRBJ2-1
TGTGCCAGCTCACCGACGGGGACATACGAGCAGTACTTC	CASSPTGTYEQYF	once	.	13	TRBV18	TRBJ2-7
TGTGCCAGCAGCCCAGGGACAGGGGGTGAAAAACTGTTTTTT	CASSPGTGGEKLFF	.	TRBD1	14	TRBV11-2	TRBJ1-4
TGTGCCAGCAGCTTTCTATCTTCAGGTAACACAGATACGCAGTATTTT	CASSFLSSGNTDTQYF	.	.	16	TRBV11-2	TRBJ2-3
TGTGCCAGCAGCCATGGGCAGGGCAGCGCCGGGGCCAACGTCCTGACTTTC	CASSHGQGSAGANVLTF	.	.	17	TRBV5-8	TRBJ2-6
TGTGCCAGTAGTATACGACAGGGAGGTTCCTACGAGCAGTACTTC	CASSIRQGGSYEQYF	.	.	15	TRBV19	TRBJ2-7
TGTGCCAGCAGCCCCCAGATTACGACCGGGACAGGGTCCTCCTACGAGCAGTACTTC	CASSPQITTGTGSSYEQYF	.	TRBD1	19	TRBV9	TRBJ2-7
TGTGCCAGCAGTGAAACAGGGGCTAGCTCCTACGAGCAGTACTTC	CASSETGASSYEQYF	.	TRBD1	15	TRBV6-1	TRBJ2-7
TGTGCCAGCAGTTTTGGACAGGGGGCGTCTAATGAAAAACTGTTTTTT	CASSFGQGASNEKLFF	.	TRBD1	16	TRBV27	TRBJ1-4
TGTGCCAGCAATTACGGGGGGGGCGCCTGGACCAATGAGCAGTTCTTC	CASNYGGGAWTNEQFF	.	TRBD2	16	TRBV28	TRBJ2-1